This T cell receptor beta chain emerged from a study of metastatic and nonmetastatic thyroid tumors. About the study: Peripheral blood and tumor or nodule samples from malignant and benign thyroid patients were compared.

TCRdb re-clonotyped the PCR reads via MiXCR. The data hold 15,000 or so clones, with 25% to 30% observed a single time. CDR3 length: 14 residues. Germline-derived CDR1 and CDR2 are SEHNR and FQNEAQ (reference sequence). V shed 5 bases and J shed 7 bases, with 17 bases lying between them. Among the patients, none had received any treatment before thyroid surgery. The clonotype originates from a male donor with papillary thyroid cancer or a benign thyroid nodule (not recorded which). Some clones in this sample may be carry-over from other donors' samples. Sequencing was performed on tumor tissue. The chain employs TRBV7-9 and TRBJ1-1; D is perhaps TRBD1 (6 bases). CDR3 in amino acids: CASSRRTGGGEAFF. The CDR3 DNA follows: TGTGCCAGCAGCCGAAGGACGGGAGGGGGTGAAGCTTTCTTT.